The 30 T cell receptor beta chains below were found in one sample sequenced in a study of monozygotic twins with inflammatory bowel disease. TCRdb processed the 5' RACE reads again and assigns one entry to each CDR3 protein, with no DNA. The sample has over 100,000 distinct CDR3 sequences. What was sequenced was blood. The receptor set was obtained from a human donor with ulcerative colitis or Crohn's disease, or a healthy co-twin of an affected twin (not recorded which).

The rearrangement uses TRBV9 and TRBJ2-1. Germline V gene sequence: CDR1 SGDLS, CDR2 YYNGEE. The CDR3 contains 15 residues. The CDR3 spells CASSKNTWSYNEQFF.

J is TRBJ2-7 and V is TRBV9; TCRdb lists TRBD1, though no DNA is available to test this call. Germline CDR1 SGDLS, CDR2 YYNGEE. CDR3 size: 13 residues. CDR3 loop: CASSVQGFGEQYF.

The rearrangement joins TRBV11-3 to TRBJ2-7. Germline CDR1 and CDR2: SGHNT and YENEEA. The CDR3 is made up of 14 amino acids. CDR3: CASSYRGSSYEQYF.

The rearrangement links TRBV7-2 to TRBJ1-4. The CDR3 is 14 amino acids. Germline loops: CDR1 SGHTA, CDR2 FQGNSA. The CDR3 reads CASSLTTTNEKLFF.

The gene calls are TRBV3-1 and TRBJ2-5; TCRdb's D call, TRBD2, is unchecked because there is no DNA. The CDR3 sequence is 16 residues long. Germline V gene data show CDR1 as LGHDT and CDR2 as YNNKEL (reference sequence). The CDR3 is CASSPPRAGPGETQYF.

The chain links TRBV18 to TRBJ1-1. The length of the CDR3 is 15 residues. CDR1 is KGHSH and CDR2 is LQKENI in the germline V gene. The CDR3: CASSATIAVGTEAFF. Complete variable domain (other parts from reference TRBV18 and TRBJ1-1): NAGVMQNPRHLVRRRGQEARLRCSPMKGHSHVYWYRQLPEEGLKFMVYLQKENIIDESGMPKERFSAEFPKEGPSILRIQQVVRGDSAAYFCASSATIAVGTEAFFGQGTRLTVV.

The gene calls are TRBV18 and TRBJ2-1; TCRdb's D call of TRBD1 is untestable without DNA. Germline-derived CDR1 and CDR2 are KGHSH and LQKENI. This CDR3 spans 15 amino acids. The CDR3 loop reads CASSPQGDRNELRHF. Full variable domain (missing parts from reference TRBV18 and TRBJ2-1): NAGVMQNPRHLVRRRGQEARLRCSPMKGHSHVYWYRQLPEEGLKFMVYLQKENIIDESGMPKERFSAEFPKEGPSILRIQQVVRGDSAAYFCASSPQGDRNELRHFGPGTRLTVL.

The chain uses TRBV24-1 and TRBJ2-5; TCRdb gives TRBD1 as the D gene, but with no DNA this cannot be confirmed. From germline, CDR1 is KGHDR and CDR2 SFDVKD. This CDR3 region has 16 residues. CDR3 protein: CATSDQGAPTQETQYF.

The chain carries TRBV12-3 or TRBV12-4 and TRBJ2-2. The CDR3 totals 14 residues. CDR3 residues: CASSFQVATGELFF.

V and J are TRBV7-2 and TRBJ2-2; the D gene TCRdb calls, TRBD1, cannot be checked with no DNA. The germline V gene has CDR1 SGHTA and CDR2 FQGNSA. This CDR3 has 14 amino acids. CDR3 residues: CASSPTTGDGELFF.

The chain has TRBV10-3 and TRBJ2-1. The germline V gene has CDR1 ENHRY and CDR2 SYGVKD. The CDR3 totals 13 residues. CDR3 protein: CAISESAYNEQFF.

The chain uses TRBV20-1 and TRBJ2-3; TCRdb's D call of TRBD2 is untestable without DNA. This CDR3 region has 16 residues. CDR1 and CDR2 from the germline V gene are DFQATT and SNEGSKA (reference sequence). This CDR3 reads CSAPHGVMSVTDTQYF.

This chain connects TRBV29-1 to TRBJ2-7; no DNA is available, so the TRBD1 call from TCRdb remains unchecked. Germline loops: CDR1 SQVTM, CDR2 ANQGSEA. CDR3 length equals 12 residues. The CDR3 is CSVRDSSYEQYF.

The chain employs TRBV20-1 and TRBJ2-3; TCRdb's D gene call, TRBD1, goes unchecked for lack of DNA. The CDR3 extends over 15 amino acids. Germline CDR1 DFQATT, CDR2 SNEGSKA (reference sequence). The CDR3 here is CSATTRDRGTDTQYF.

This chain joins TRBV19 and TRBJ2-5. The CDR3 is 13 residues long. CDR1 is LNHDA and CDR2 is SQIVND in the germline V gene (reference sequence). CDR3 protein: CASSTQAQETQYF.

CDR3 amino acids: CASSHRGGSTDTQYF. The gene calls are TRBV7-3 and TRBJ2-3; TCRdb lists TRBD2, though no DNA is available to test this call. Germline assignment: CDR1 SGHTA and CDR2 FQGTGA. The CDR3 consists of 15 residues.

V and J are TRBV7-6 and TRBJ1-1; no DNA is available, so the TRBD1 call from TCRdb remains unchecked. The CDR3 sequence is 15 residues long. Germline CDR1 SGHVS, CDR2 FNYEAQ. The CDR3 sequence is CASSQNHDRGTEAFF.

The chain links TRBV19 to TRBJ2-3; without DNA, the TCRdb call of TRBD1 cannot be checked. The CDR3 has 14 residues. The V gene's germline CDR1 is LNHDA and CDR2 SQIVND (reference sequence). The CDR3 reads CASSPGPRGDTQYF.

The J gene is TRBJ2-5, the V gene TRBV29-1; checking the TCRdb D call of TRBD2 is not possible without DNA. This CDR3 has 12 residues. Germline CDR1 and CDR2: SQVTM and ANQGSEA. CDR3 residues: CSAGTREETQYF.

The chain links TRBV6-1 to TRBJ2-7; TCRdb indicates TRBD1, and absent DNA this call remains unverified. The CDR3 is made up of 15 amino acids. Germline V gene data show CDR1 as MNHNS and CDR2 as SASEGT. CDR3 sequence: CASSMTGTGGNEQYF.

The chain uses TRBV7-2 and TRBJ1-5. The CDR3 contains 14 residues. CDR1 and CDR2 from the germline V gene are SGHTA and FQGNSA. The CDR3 loop is CASSFDTANQPQHF.

Here the CDR3 reads CASSLGLAGVEGPYEQYF. The chain joins TRBV5-1 to TRBJ2-7; absent DNA, TCRdb's TRBD2 call cannot be checked. The length of the CDR3 is 18 residues. CDR1 and CDR2 from the germline V gene are SGHRS and YFSETQ.

Here the CDR3 reads CASSLGGAPLHF. The genes are TRBV12-3 or TRBV12-4 and TRBJ1-6; TCRdb designates TRBD1, a call that cannot be tested without DNA. The CDR3 covers 12 residues.

V is TRBV7-9 and J is TRBJ1-2; the TCRdb call, TRBD1, lacks DNA for checking. The germline V gene has CDR1 SEHNR and CDR2 FQNEAQ (reference sequence). The CDR3 loop spans 16 amino acids. CDR3 sequence reads: CASSRFGQGGIGGYTF. Combining the CDR3 with reference TRBV7-9 and TRBJ1-2 gives the whole variable domain DTGVSQNPRHKITKRGQNVTFRCDPISEHNRLYWYRQTLGQGPEFLTYFQNEAQLEKSRLLSDRFSAERPKGSFSTLEIQRTEQGDSAMYLCASSRFGQGGIGGYTFGSGTRLTVV.

The genes are TRBV19 and TRBJ2-1; with no DNA, the TCRdb D assignment of TRBD1 cannot be verified. Germline V lookup: CDR1 LNHDA, CDR2 SQIVND (reference sequence). This CDR3 comprises 15 residues. The CDR3 sequence: CASSWDRGNYNEQFF.

The chain uses TRBV7-2 and TRBJ2-4; TCRdb proposes TRBD2, but this gene call is untestable without DNA. Germline-derived CDR1 and CDR2 are SGHTA and FQGNSA. This CDR3 comprises 14 residues. CDR3 protein: CASTRGMELDIQYF.

This sequence joins TRBV20-1 and TRBJ1-2; the TCRdb D gene call, TRBD1, has no DNA to confirm it. CDR3 length: 13 residues. Germline CDR1 reads DFQATT; CDR2 reads SNEGSKA (reference sequence). The CDR3 protein is CSARRTGNSGYTF.

The rearrangement links TRBV7-2 to TRBJ2-5; the D call from TCRdb, TRBD1, cannot be confirmed without DNA. CDR3 length: 14 amino acids. The V gene's germline CDR1 is SGHTA and CDR2 FQGNSA. The CDR3 sequence is CASSSTGARETQYF.

This chain joins TRBV6-2 or TRBV6-3 and TRBJ2-2; TCRdb picks TRBD1, but there is no DNA to check that call. The CDR3 is 16 amino acids. Germline loops: CDR1 MNHEY, CDR2 SVGEGT. CDR3: CASSYSAGWDTGELFF.

The chain combines TRBV18 with TRBJ2-7. The germline V gene encodes CDR1 KGHSH and CDR2 LQKENI. CDR3 length: 16 residues. The CDR3 loop is CASSPMGGSVPHEQYF.